This T cell receptor (beta chain) was documented in a study of blood T cells in healthy people across ages. A second about 6 to 11 cycle PCR used barcoded and J-beta primers. TCRdb independently ran MiXCR on the 5' RACE reads; one entry per CDR3 protein. This sample has roughly 830,000 distinct CDR3 sequences, with about 62% found just once. The V and J ends lost 7 bases and 9 bases, in that order; junction bases with no gene match: 9. The CDR3 sequence is 14 residues long. Germline V gives CDR1 MDHEN, CDR2 SYDVKM. Study-wide findings and caveats: Among long-lived donors, naive CD4+ cells were more numerous and diversity higher than in aged donors.

Note on this clonotype: Its cognate antigen is unknown.

Sequences were obtained from blood. The receptor comes from a young man in good health. The rearrangement uses TRBV28 and TRBJ1-6; the match to TRBD1 covers 7 bases. This CDR3 reads CASIPGQITSPLHF. The CDR3 DNA is TGTGCCAGCATTCCGGGACAGATTACTTCACCCCTCCACTTT.